A single sample gave rise to the 11 T cell receptor beta chains below, sequenced in a study of T cell changes during pregnancy in multiple sclerosis. Assay: immunoSEQ multiplex PCR; the TCRdb copy retains only in-frame clones and omits some. The sample holds roughly 30,000 clones; 85% to 95% are singletons and the top ten take around 0.38%. The source material was CD4+ T cells from peripheral blood mononuclear cells, sampled in the second trimester of pregnancy. The receptors derive from a female donor with multiple sclerosis, enrolled in a pregnancy study.

The V call is TRBV4-3, the J call TRBJ2-4, with 11 bases matching TRBD2. V shed 1 base and J 6 bases; nucleotides not matched to a gene: 2. This CDR3 spans 15 amino acids. Germline CDR1 is LGHNA and CDR2 is YSLEER. CDR3 in amino acids: CASSQVTSGANIQYF. DNA for the CDR3: TGCGCCAGCAGCCAAGTGACTAGCGGGGCAAACATTCAGTACTTC.

The J gene is TRBJ1-2, the V gene TRBV28; D may be TRBD1 (6 bases). V was cut by 6 bases and J by 3 bases, with 11 bases left in between. The CDR3 consists of 13 residues. Germline CDR1 MDHEN, CDR2 SYDVKM. DNA of the CDR3: TGTGCCAGCAGCTCCCAGGGGTACTATGGCTACACCTTC. Amino acid sequence: CASSSQGYYGYTF.

The chain has TRBV10-1 and TRBJ1-5; the D is unclear. The V and J ends lost 2 bases and 0 bases respectively, with 11 bases between them. The CDR3 runs 16 residues. CDR1 and CDR2 (germline): WNHNN, SYGVQD (reference sequence). The CDR3 spells CASSEPTGDSNQPQHF. CDR3 sequence (DNA): TGCGCCAGCAGTGAGCCGACGGGAGATAGCAATCAGCCCCAGCATTTT.

The chain uses TRBV6-4 and TRBJ2-1; a possible D gene is TRBD2 (6 bases). Germline CDR1 and CDR2: MRHNA and SNTAGT. The CDR3 consists of 13 residues. Trimming cost V 7 bases and J 11 bases, with 18 bases left between them. CDR3 nucleotide sequence: TGTGCCAGCACATCACAAAACGGGGGACAGCAGTTCTTC. It is translated as CASTSQNGGQQFF.

This rearrangement joins TRBV12-1 to TRBJ2-2; the D call in the table, TRBD2, was not verified against the DNA. TRBV12-1 corresponds to a pseudogene. The CDR3 totals 18 residues. The CDR3 DNA is TGTGCCAGCAGCCTTGAACTAGCGGGAGGCCCGAACACCGGGGAGCTGTTTTTT. Its protein is CASSLELAGGPNTGELFF.

V usage is TRBV6-6 and J usage is TRBJ1-1; 8 nucleotides line up with TRBD1. J gave up 6 bases and V 7 bases, and 4 bases lay outside the gene matches. There are 12 residues in the CDR3. Germline V gives CDR1 MNHNY, CDR2 SVGAGI (reference sequence). The CDR3 DNA is TGTGCCAGCAATCGACAGGGGTCTGAAGCTTTCTTT. This codes for CASNRQGSEAFF.

This clone was found once. The chain links TRBV7-8 to TRBJ2-3; 8 nucleotides align to TRBD1. Germline V gene data show CDR1 as SGHVS and CDR2 as FQNEAQ. Unmatched junction bases numbered 13, after V lost 0 bases and J lost 8 bases. The CDR3 runs 17 residues. The CDR3 sequence is CASSLAGSGGGYGTQYF. CDR3 sequence (DNA): TGTGCCAGCAGCTTAGCAGGGTCAGGGGGCGGTTATGGTACGCAGTATTTT.

The chain combines TRBV30 with TRBJ1-1, with TRBD1 as a possible D gene (6 bases). V lost 8 bases and J lost 3, with 13 bases in between. From germline, CDR1 is GTSNPN and CDR2 SVGIG (reference sequence). CDR3 length: 12 residues. The CDR3 sequence is CAHRGGHTEAFF. CDR3 nucleotides: TGTGCCCATAGGGGGGGGCACACTGAAGCTTTCTTT.

The rearrangement uses TRBV21-1 and TRBJ2-2; the DNA was not compared with TRBD1, the D call given in the table. TRBV21-1 is deemed a pseudogene. The CDR3 is made up of 16 amino acids. CDR3 nucleotides: TGTGCCAGCAGCGATGAAAGACAGGGTAACACCGGGGAGCTGTTTTTT. Encoded protein: CASSDERQGNTGELFF.

This chain connects TRBV18 to TRBJ2-1, with a tentative D call TRBD2 (5 bases). CDR1 is KGHSH and CDR2 is LQKENI in the germline V gene. This CDR3 has 14 amino acids. V was clipped by 3 bases and J by 3 bases, with 9 bases between them. The CDR3 DNA reads as TGTGCCAGCTCACCGAGTCGGGGCTACAATGAGCAGTTCTTC. It translates to CASSPSRGYNEQFF.

The CDR3 sequence: CASSPTRGLNTEAFF. CDR3 coding DNA: TGTGCCAGCAGCCCGACCAGGGGATTGAACACTGAAGCTTTCTTT. V usage is TRBV16 and J usage is TRBJ1-1; D may be TRBD1 (6 bases). From germline, CDR1 is KGHSY and CDR2 FQNENV. V lost 4 bases, J lost 0 bases, and 12 bases lay in between. This CDR3 has 15 amino acids.